These 13 T cell receptor beta chains share one sample of origin, sequenced in a study of Graves' ophthalmopathy and Graves' hyperthyroidism. RNA transcripts were the source from which TCR beta CDR3 regions were amplified. The authors performed first-round RT-PCR with HTBI primers and then a second-round multiplex PCR. TCRdb re-called the multiplex PCR reads through MiXCR, storing one row per CDR3 protein. The table lists 500,000 to 700,000 distinct CDR3 sequences, roughly 40% of them singletons, with less than 4.5% in the top ten. Specimen: peripheral blood or thyroid tissue (not recorded which). The receptors come from an adult man with Graves' hyperthyroidism.

Notes on this clonotype: A much larger clone lies a single base off, so this may be a read error. The chain couples TRBV11-1 to TRBJ2-2; the D gene is possibly TRBD1 (5 bases). With 7 bases removed from V and 2 bases from J, the gap between germline ends came to 23 bases. In germline, CDR1 is SGHAT, CDR2 FQDESV (reference sequence). This CDR3 has 18 residues. The CDR3 region is CASNGKGQRGRNTGELFF. CDR3 coding DNA: TGTGCCAGCAACGGAAAGGGTCAAAGGGGTAGAAACACCGGGGAGCTGTTTTTT. Using reference TRBV11-1 and TRBJ2-2 for the parts outside the CDR3, the full variable domain is EAEVAQSPRYKITEKSQAVAFWCDPISGHATLYWYRQILGQGPELLVQFQDESVVDDSQLPKDRFSAERLKGVDSTLKIQPAELGDSAMYLCASNGKGQRGRNTGELFFGEGSRLTVL.

This clonotype has at least ten counts. A read error may produce the germline difference seen at one junction end. The J gene is TRBJ1-2, the V gene TRBV19; possible D gene TRBD1, 5 bases. This CDR3 contains 14 residues. Germline-derived CDR1 and CDR2 are LNHDA and SQIVND (reference sequence). The CDR3 here is CASSPPYSGTNLVF. CDR3 sequence (DNA): TGTGCCAGTAGTCCACCGTACTCCGGGACCAATCTGGTCTTC.

This clonotype was found a few times. The chain uses TRBV27 and TRBJ1-1; the match to TRBD1 covers 8 bases. CDR1 and CDR2 from the germline V gene are MNHEY and SMNVEV (reference sequence). Trimming at V came to 4 bases and at J to 3 bases, leaving 4 bases not matched to a gene. The CDR3 runs 14 residues. This CDR3 is CASSYRGKDTEAFF. The DNA of the CDR3 is TGTGCCAGCAGTTACAGGGGGAAGGACACTGAAGCTTTCTTT.

The chain recombines TRBV29-1 with TRBJ2-7; D is ambiguous. V shed 1 base and J shed 7 bases, with 23 bases lying between them. The CDR3 length is 16 residues. Germline values: CDR1 SQVTM, CDR2 ANQGSEA. CDR3 residues: CSVEGGVHSIHNEQYF. In DNA, the CDR3 is TGCAGCGTTGAAGGTGGAGTACATTCCATACACAATGAGCAGTACTTC.

In this sample, this clonotype turned up many times. This chain links TRBV12-3 or TRBV12-4 with TRBJ2-5; D perhaps matches TRBD1 (6 bases). The CDR3 runs 13 residues. The V end was cut by 6 bases, the J end by 4 bases, with 12 bases between. The CDR3 region has the DNA TGTGCCAGCAGCCGCGGACAGACAGAGACCCAGTACTTC. Translation gives CASSRGQTETQYF.

This clonotype was found many times. The chain recombines TRBV5-1 with TRBJ1-4; possibly TRBD1 for D (5 bases). Looked up from germline, CDR1 is SGHRS and CDR2 is YFSETQ. This CDR3 contains 15 residues. Trimming pared 0 bases from V and 7 bases from J, leaving 13 bases between. The DNA of the CDR3 is TGCGCCAGCAGCTTGGATCCAGCGGGGGTTGAAAAACTGTTTTTT. Translating it yields CASSLDPAGVEKLFF. Full variable domain (remainder filled in from reference TRBV5-1 and TRBJ1-4): KAGVTQTPRYLIKTRGQQVTLSCSPISGHRSVSWYQQTPGQGLQFLFEYFSETQRNKGNFPGRFSGRQFSNSRSEMNVSTLELGDSALYLCASSLDPAGVEKLFFGSGTQLSVL.

Regarding this clonotype: A junction end diverges from the germline sequence, so it may reflect a read error. V and J are TRBV7-9 and TRBJ2-3; 10 bases are a match to TRBD1. Looked up from germline, CDR1 is SEHNR and CDR2 is FQNEAQ (reference sequence). This CDR3 comprises 16 residues. The DNA of the CDR3 is TGTGCCAGCAGCCCGGGGACAGGGGCGCACACAGATACGCGGTATTTT. Protein sequence: CASSPGTGAHTDTRYF.

This clonotype showed up many times. The chain employs TRBV9 and TRBJ2-7; TRBD2 aligns across 10 bases. From germline, CDR1 is SGDLS and CDR2 YYNGEE. V gave up 0 bases and J gave up 3 bases; unmatched junction bases: 3. This CDR3 spans 15 amino acids. Here the CDR3 reads CASSVGPSGSYEQYF. The CDR3 DNA reads TGTGCCAGCAGCGTAGGGCCTAGCGGGAGCTACGAGCAGTACTTC.

J is TRBJ1-1 and V is TRBV6-1; D gene uncertain. In germline, CDR1 is MNHNS, CDR2 SASEGT. The CDR3 consists of 15 residues. The V end was cut by 4 bases, the J end by 0 bases, with 12 bases between. CDR3 sequence (DNA): TGTGCCAGCAGTGGCCAACAGTTCATGAACACTGAAGCTTTCTTT. This sequence encodes CASSGQQFMNTEAFF.

The rearrangement uses TRBV29-1 and TRBJ1-5; 9 nucleotides line up with TRBD1. CDR3 size: 14 residues. V shed 4 bases, J shed 7 bases, and the junction held 8 bases outside the gene matches. Germline-derived CDR1 and CDR2 are SQVTM and ANQGSEA. CDR3 amino acids: CSVVSGQGDQPQHF. DNA of the CDR3: TGCAGCGTTGTTTCGGGACAGGGTGACCAGCCCCAGCATTTT.

V usage is TRBV29-1 and J usage is TRBJ1-6; no clear D gene. Trimming cost V 4 bases and J 8 bases, with 21 bases left between them. The germline gives CDR1 SQVTM, CDR2 ANQGSEA. This CDR3 is built from 16 residues. Written as DNA, the CDR3 is TGCAGCGTTGGGGTAGCGGGAGGTGGGCGAGATTCACCCCTCCACTTT. Encoded protein: CSVGVAGGGRDSPLHF.

The chain employs TRBV7-8 and TRBJ2-2; 12 nucleotides match TRBD1. The length of the CDR3 is 17 residues. The ends lost 5 bases at V and 9 bases at J; junction bases unmatched: 13. Germline V gene data show CDR1 as SGHVS and CDR2 as FQNEAQ. As DNA, the CDR3 is TGTGCCAGCAGCGTCTACGCCGGGACAGGGGGCATGCGGGAGCTGTTTTTT. It encodes CASSVYAGTGGMRELFF.

In this sample, this clonotype turned up many times. This chain's CDR3 is CASSEGGEKLFF. The DNA for the CDR3 is TGTGCCAGCAGTGAAGGAGGTGAAAAACTGTTTTTT. The chain carries TRBV25-1 and TRBJ1-4; D is ambiguous. V shed 2 bases and J shed 7 bases, with 5 bases lying between them. There are 12 residues in the CDR3. The germline V gene has CDR1 MGHDK and CDR2 SYGVNS.